The 3 T cell receptor beta chains below were found in one sample sequenced in a study of blood T cell repertoires in COVID-19. Clones were read by immunoSEQ multiplex PCR, and TCRdb kept only the in-frame ones, dropping some. The sample consists of some 200,000 clones, approximately 87% of them appearing once. Sequencing input: peripheral blood. These receptors came from a woman between 45 and 65 years old with acute or convalescent COVID-19.

CDR3 sequence reads: CASSLGPGKTQYF. DNA of the CDR3: TGTGCCAGCAGCTTAGGTCCGGGTAAGACCCAGTACTTC. The genes are TRBV11-3 and TRBJ2-5; D ambiguous. Trimming shortened V by 1 base and J by 6 bases, and 9 bases separated the two germline ends. Germline V gene data show CDR1 as SGHNT and CDR2 as YENEEA. The CDR3 contains 13 residues.

The chain joins TRBV29-1 to TRBJ2-5; D may be TRBD2 (6 bases). The CDR3 has 14 residues. Trimming took off 4 bases at V and 4 bases at J, with 16 bases between the two ends. Per germline, CDR1 SQVTM and CDR2 ANQGSEA. Here the CDR3 reads CSVVRGGITETQYF. In DNA, the CDR3 is TGCAGCGTTGTGAGGGGCGGGATAACAGAGACCCAGTACTTC.

The chain couples TRBV13 to TRBJ1-6; a weak D match, TRBD1 (6 bases). The CDR3 runs to 16 residues. Germline assignment: CDR1 PRHDT and CDR2 FYEKMQ (reference sequence). V lost 6 bases and J lost 6, with 18 bases in between. The CDR3 DNA is TGTGCCAGCAGTTCAGCGGGGGGGCTGGGTAATTCACCCCTCCACTTT. Encoded protein: CASSSAGGLGNSPLHF.